These 5 T cell receptor beta chains came from one sample sequenced in a study of blood T cells in healthy people across ages. A J-beta primer mix and a sample-barcoded 5' primer were used in a second PCR of about 7 to 12 cycles. TCRdb recomputed calls from the 5' RACE reads with MiXCR, one row per CDR3 protein. This table holds roughly 730,000 distinct CDR3 sequences, 56% found once. The sequencing sample was made of blood. The receptors were gathered from a man aged 35 to 55 in good health.

The genes are TRBV12-3 or TRBV12-4 and TRBJ1-2, with 7 bases that match TRBD1. The CDR3 is 16 amino acids. The junction had 12 bases not matched to a gene; V was cut back by 3 bases and J by 5 bases. The CDR3 reads CASSFTGAVIKYGYTF. The CDR3 DNA is TGTGCCAGCAGTTTCACAGGGGCGGTAATCAAGTATGGCTACACCTTC.

The V gene is TRBV5-6, the J gene TRBJ2-7; tentative D call: TRBD2 (6 bases). V was pared by 4 bases and J by 3 bases, with 14 bases between. The germline CDR1 and CDR2 sequences are SGHDT and YYEEEE. The CDR3 extends over 14 amino acids. The CDR3 here is CASSEGLLNYEQYF. CDR3 sequence (DNA): TGTGCCAGCAGCGAAGGACTACTGAACTACGAGCAGTACTTC.

This clonotype was counted a few times. The gene calls are TRBV12-3 or TRBV12-4 and TRBJ2-7; the D is unclear. This CDR3 has 12 amino acids. V was clipped by 3 bases and J by 4 bases, with 7 bases between them. In DNA form, the CDR3 reads TGTGCCAGCAGTTTTGTCATGTACGAGCAGTACTTC. It yields the protein CASSFVMYEQYF.

V is TRBV20-1 and J is TRBJ1-6, with TRBD1 matching over 8 bases. From germline, CDR1 is DFQATT and CDR2 SNEGSKA (reference sequence). The CDR3 extends over 16 amino acids. V lost 0 bases to trimming and J lost 7 bases; unmatched junction nucleotides: 8. In DNA form, the CDR3 reads TGCAGTGCTAGAGATTATCGACAGGGGAAGAATTCACCCCTCCACTTT. It encodes CSARDYRQGKNSPLHF.

The chain links TRBV6-1 to TRBJ2-4; weak D call: TRBD1 (5 bases). V gave up 5 bases and J gave up 0 bases, with 17 bases separating them. This CDR3 is 17 amino acids long. Germline CDR1 reads MNHNS; CDR2 reads SASEGT. CDR3 coding DNA: TGTGCCAGCAGTACACAACCGACAGCACTAGCCAAAAACATTCAGTACTTC. Translating gives CASSTQPTALAKNIQYF.